This TCR beta chain was observed in a study of blood T cell repertoires in COVID-19. Study details: Both acute and convalescent COVID-19 samples were obtained from the United States, Italy and Spain. The cDNA or gDNA used as material had been derived from T cells, B-cell-depleted T cells, or PBMCs.

Per the authors' pipeline: For nucleated cells, counts were estimated from reference gene primer amplification. TCRdb keeps only in-frame clones here, not all; method: immunoSEQ multiplex PCR. V, J and clone size are those of that table, while D and trimming were read from the DNA. The sample yields around 270,000 clones, approximately 89% seen once. The CDR3 length is 16 residues. Germline V gene sequence: CDR1 SGHDN, CDR2 FVKESK. V was clipped by 3 bases and J by 1 base; unmatched bases: 3. The TCR comes from a man aged 35-49 years who had recovered from COVID-19. The chain recombines TRBV14 with TRBJ2-1; TRBD1 aligns across 10 bases. Sequencing was done on a sample of peripheral blood. The CDR3, as DNA: TGTGCCAGCAGCCACACGGGACAGGGGTCCTACAATGAGCAGTTCTTC. Protein: CASSHTGQGSYNEQFF.